These 2 T cell receptor beta chains originate from one sample sequenced in a study of T cell responses to AZD1222 COVID-19 vaccine (dated by TCRdb to 2020 to 2022). The library was made by the immunoSEQ multiplex PCR assay. TCRdb re-hosts the immuneACCESS table, in-frame sequences only. Its copies lack some clones; in the studies checked, an unresolved V gene accounts for under half of them, and the cause for the rest is not known. This sample has 160,000 or so clones in its table, and about nine tenths of those were observed once. More than 6.5% of the sample goes to the ten largest clones. This specimen's time point label, per the study, means: sample from adult after SARS-CoV-2 infection, after symptom onset. Sequences were derived from peripheral blood, sampled after recovery from COVID-19. These receptors all stem from an adult who had recovered from COVID-19.

V usage is TRBV29-1 and J usage is TRBJ1-2; no clear D. V was cut by 2 bases and J by 1 base, with 2 bases left in between. This CDR3 comprises 11 residues. Germline V gene sequence: CDR1 SQVTM, CDR2 ANQGSEA. In nucleotides, the CDR3 is TGCAGCGTTGAAAGTAACTATGGCTACACCTTC. Translating gives CSVESNYGYTF.

J is TRBJ2-1 and V is TRBV7-3; 8 nucleotides agree with TRBD2. With V trimmed by 5 bases and J by 6 bases, 12 bases remained unmatched. The V gene's germline CDR1 is SGHTA and CDR2 FQGTGA. CDR3 length equals 16 residues. DNA for the CDR3: TGTGCCAGCAGCGTAAGCGGGGGAGCGGTGGTCAATGAGCAGTTCTTC. It yields the protein CASSVSGGAVVNEQFF.